A single sample gave rise to the 21 T cell receptor beta chains below, sequenced in a study of CD8+ T cells in alopecia areata listed by TCRdb under 2018. Cells from pooled mouse cutaneous lymph nodes were stained for CD4, CD8alpha, NKG2D, NKG2ACE and other markers and then sorted on a BD Influx. The library relied on the immunoSEQ multiplex PCR assay. For TCR sequencing, RNA was extracted from every sample and reverse transcribed into cDNA to serve as template. The clones in this table, taken by TCRdb from immuneACCESS, are in-frame only. Not every clone is retained; where verified, under half of the shortfall comes from an unresolved V gene, and the cause of the rest is unknown. For this sample the table reports more than 250,000 clones, with no clone seen just once. 1.2% of the sample goes to the ten largest clones. The sample comprised CD4+ T cells sorted from a lymph node. These receptors came from a C3H/HeJ mouse with alopecia areata. In terms of MHC, this strain is H2-k.

The table lists this clone with a few counts. The genes and germline here are from mouse. Coverage ceases 4 residues before the CDR3 finishes, and the germline J gene fills in the end. At the DNA level, this CDR3 is encoded by other sequences in the same sample as well. The V call is TRBV5, the J call TRBJ2-7, with 7 bases lining up with TRBD2. CDR1 is LGHNA, CDR2 YNLKQL, per germline (reference sequence). With 0 bases clipped from V and 2 bases from J, the junction kept 1 base outside the gene matches. This CDR3 comprises 14 residues. CDR3 DNA, as far as it was read: TGTGCCAGCAGCCAAGACTGGGGGACCTAT. The encoded protein is CASSQDWGTY. The entire CDR3 protein reads CASSQDWGTYEQYF.

This clone came up a few times. Mouse germline and gene names are used. The read gets to within 4 residues of the CDR3 end, and the germline J gene fills in the rest. The V gene is TRBV13-1, the J gene TRBJ2-2; D possibly corresponds to TRBD1 (6 bases). Trimming pared 0 bases from V and 4 bases from J, leaving 10 bases between. Germline CDR1 NSHNY, CDR2 SYGAGN. The CDR3 spans 15 residues. The CDR3 sequence: CASSDEAGATGQLYF. Incomplete CDR3 DNA: TGTGCCAGCAGTGATGAGGCAGGGGCCACCGGG.

This clone turned up a few times. Gene names follow the mouse nomenclature. The CDR3 extends 4 residues past the end of the read, so its final part is completed from the germline J gene. The chain employs TRBV5 and TRBJ2-3, with D tentatively TRBD1 (5 bases). CDR1 is LGHNA and CDR2 is YNLKQL in the germline V gene (reference sequence). The length of the CDR3 is 15 residues. The V end lost 3 bases, the J end lost 0 bases, and 10 bases lay between the germline ends. CDR3 bases read: TGTGCCAGCAGCCATAGGACATCTAGTGCAGAA. It yields the protein CASSHRTSSAE. In full, the CDR3 is CASSHRTSSAETLYF.

This clone appeared a few times. These gene names are mouse names. The CDR3 is cut off 3 residues early in the read; its end comes from the germline J gene. Within the sample, other DNA sequences also encode this same CDR3. The chain is built from TRBV19 and TRBJ1-6, with 11 bases lining up with TRBD1. TRBJ1-6 is filed as an ORF, its function uncertain. The CDR3 consists of 16 residues. The germline V gene encodes CDR1 FNHDT and CDR2 SITEND (reference sequence). J gave up 3 bases and V 3 bases, and 2 bases lay outside the gene matches. The CDR3 loop is CASSKGTGGYNSPLYF. The DNA read from the CDR3 is TGTGCCAGCAGTAAGGGGACAGGGGGCTATAATTCGCCC.

As regards this clone: Gene names are mouse gene names. The read gets to within 4 residues of the CDR3 end, and the germline J gene fills in the rest. The gene calls are TRBV13-3 and TRBJ2-5; 9 nucleotides match TRBD2. This CDR3 region has 16 residues. Germline CDR1 and CDR2: NNHDY and SYVADS. V gave up 3 bases and J gave up 1 base; unmatched junction bases: 6. The chain's CDR3 is CASSAPGLGDQDTQYF. The covered CDR3 bases are TGTGCCAGCAGTGCCCCGGGACTGGGTGACCAAGAC.

The sample holds a few counts of this clone. The gene symbols are mouse symbols. The read terminates 4 residues before the CDR3 end, so the remaining end is supplied by the germline J gene. The rearrangement uses TRBV1 and TRBJ2-1; 8 bases map to TRBD2. The J segment lost 3 bases and the V segment lost 4 bases, leaving 2 bases of the junction unmatched. CDR3 length: 14 residues. CDR1 and CDR2 from the germline V gene are NSQYPW and LRSPGD (reference sequence). The sequenced CDR3 bases are TGCACCTGCAGTGAGGGGGGGCTCTATGCT. Its protein product is CTCSEGGLYA. The full CDR3 sequence reads CTCSEGGLYAEQFF. The variable domain in full, with the rest retrieved from reference TRBV1 and TRBJ2-1, is VTLLEQNPRWRLVPRGQAVNLRCILKNSQYPWMSWYQQDLQKQLQWLFTLRSPGDKEVKSLPGADYLATRVTDTELRLQVANMSQGRTLYCTCSEGGLYAEQFFGPGTRLTVL.

As for this clone: Gene names denote mouse genes. The read terminates 4 residues ahead of where the CDR3 ends, so the germline J gene completes it. This rearrangement joins TRBV26 to TRBJ2-7; possible D gene TRBD1, 5 bases. The CDR3 contains 11 residues. Germline CDR1 is KGHPV and CDR2 is FQNQEV (reference sequence). The part of the CDR3 DNA that was read is TGTGCCAGCAGTCCAGGGTAT. It is translated as CASSPGY. The whole CDR3 sequence is CASSPGYEQYF.

This clone occurred a few times. Here the gene names and germline are mouse. The read finishes 4 residues shy of the CDR3 end, and the germline J gene is used to complete it. The rearrangement uses TRBV1 and TRBJ2-7; 7 nucleotides line up with TRBD2. V was pared by 1 base and J by 0 bases, with 3 bases of the junction left unmatched. The CDR3 loop spans 15 amino acids. The germline gives CDR1 NSQYPW, CDR2 LRSPGD (reference sequence). The sequenced part of the CDR3 DNA is TGCACCTGCAGTGCAGGGGGGGGACTCTCCTAT. It yields the protein CTCSAGGGLSY. The whole CDR3 sequence reads CTCSAGGGLSYEQYF.

This clone has a handful of counts. Genes here carry mouse names. The CDR3 end is not reached by the read, which stops 4 residues before it; the germline J gene fills it in. The same CDR3 arises from other DNA sequences in this sample as well. J is TRBJ1-1 and V is TRBV19, with TRBD1 matching over 7 bases. CDR3 length: 12 amino acids. CDR1 FNHDT and CDR2 SITEND come from the germline V gene (reference sequence). The sequenced part of the CDR3 DNA is TGTGCCAGCAGCAGACAGGGTACA. Its protein product is CASSRQGT. The CDR3 in full is CASSRQGTEVFF.

Concerning this clone itself: Each gene name is a mouse one. The CDR3 goes on 4 residues after the read ends, and that part is filled in from the germline J gene. The gene calls are TRBV1 and TRBJ2-5, with TRBD2 identical over 8 bases. Germline CDR1 NSQYPW, CDR2 LRSPGD (reference sequence). The CDR3 contains 15 residues. This chain's CDR3 is CTCSADLGGTDTQYF. CDR3 DNA, as far as it was read: TGCACCTGCAGTGCAGATTTGGGGGGGACAGAC.

This clone was seen more than once but under ten times. Gene labels here are mouse ones. The read gets to within 4 residues of the CDR3 end, and the germline J gene fills in the rest. The chain has TRBV19 and TRBJ1-2, with a weak D call TRBD1 (5 bases). CDR1 and CDR2 from the germline V gene are FNHDT and SITEND (reference sequence). The CDR3 is 14 amino acids. The V end lost 5 bases, the J end lost 1 base, and 12 bases lay between the germline ends. CDR3 region: CASSAPGQNSDYTF. The covered CDR3 bases are TGTGCCAGCAGCGCTCCCGGACAAAACTCC.

Concerning this clone: Mouse gene names and germline throughout. Coverage ceases 4 residues before the CDR3 finishes, and the germline J gene fills in the end. The V call is TRBV19, the J call TRBJ2-5, with 11 bases fitting TRBD2. The CDR3 has 16 amino acids. Germline V gene data show CDR1 as FNHDT and CDR2 as SITEND (reference sequence). Trimming took 5 bases from V and 1 from J; bases not matched to a gene: 6. The CDR3: CASSTGGARYQDTQYF. The DNA read from the CDR3 is TGTGCCAGCAGCACTGGGGGGGCGCGCTACCAAGAC.

As concerns this clone: The listed genes are named as in mouse. Read sequence stops 4 residues before the CDR3 end, and the germline J gene provides the missing end. This chain joins TRBV19 and TRBJ2-5, with no clear D. Trimming took 2 bases from V and 0 from J, leaving 10 bases between them. Germline CDR1 and CDR2: FNHDT and SITEND (reference sequence). The CDR3 is 15 amino acids. The covered CDR3 bases are TGTGCCAGCAGTATCCGCAGATATAACCAAGAC. Protein product: CASSIRRYNQD. The entire CDR3 reads CASSIRRYNQDTQYF.

This clone was detected only a few times. Gene names are mouse gene names. CDR3 protein: CTCSADLGYNSPLYF. CDR3 DNA, as far as it was read: TGCACCTGCAGTGCAGATCTGGGTTATAATTCGCCC. This sequence joins TRBV1 and TRBJ1-6; D remains unclear. The observed sequence ends 3 residues before the CDR3 terminus, with the missing tail filled in from the germline J gene. TRBJ1-6 is labeled an ORF, and its function is uncertain. The CDR3 runs 15 residues. V was pared by 0 bases and J by 4 bases, with 7 bases between. Germline V gene sequence: CDR1 NSQYPW, CDR2 LRSPGD (reference sequence).

Details on this clone: Mouse germline and gene names are used. The read falls 4 residues short of the CDR3 end, and the missing part is taken from the germline J gene. The V gene is TRBV12-1, the J gene TRBJ2-2; unclear D gene. This CDR3 spans 14 amino acids. From germline, CDR1 is SGHSN and CDR2 HYEKVE. V gave up 0 bases and J gave up 1 base, with 5 bases separating them. CDR3 DNA (partial): TGTGCCAGCTCTCTCGAGGGAAACACCGGG. Its protein product is CASSLEGNTG. The whole CDR3 protein is CASSLEGNTGQLYF.

With regard to this clone: Gene names denote mouse genes. The read falls 4 residues short of the CDR3 end, and the missing part is taken from the germline J gene. The V and J genes are TRBV31 and TRBJ1-1; 7 bases are shared with TRBD1. The germline V gene encodes CDR1 GKSSPN and CDR2 SITVG. This CDR3 is built from 12 residues. The sequenced CDR3 bases are TGTGCCTGGAGCGAGGGGGCTCCA. Amino acid sequence: CAWSEGAP. The CDR3 in full is CAWSEGAPEVFF.

This clone has a handful of counts. The gene names given are mouse names. The read gets to within 4 residues of the CDR3 end, and the germline J gene fills in the rest. The chain has TRBV13-2 and TRBJ2-5, with D tentatively TRBD1 (5 bases). Germline lookup yields CDR1 NNHNN and CDR2 SYGAGS (reference sequence). CDR3 size: 12 residues. The germline V and J ends were trimmed by 5 bases and 2 bases, with 6 bases remaining between them. The part of the CDR3 DNA that was read is TGTGCCAGCGGGACAGCCCAAGAC. It yields the protein CASGTAQD. The CDR3 in full is CASGTAQDTQYF.

Concerning this clone: Gene names denote mouse genes. The CDR3 is CTCSALRDRGGNSPLYF. Partial CDR3 DNA: TGCACCTGCAGTGCACTCCGGGACAGGGGAGGTAATTCGCCC. V gene TRBV1 combines with J gene TRBJ1-6; 10 positions agree with TRBD1. The CDR3 goes on 3 residues after the read ends, and that part is filled in from the germline J gene. TRBJ1-6 is reported as an ORF; its role is uncertain. J gave up 6 bases and V 2 bases, and 7 bases lay outside the gene matches. The V gene's germline CDR1 is NSQYPW and CDR2 LRSPGD (reference sequence). The CDR3 extends over 17 amino acids.

This clone was recorded a few times. Gene names and germline match the mouse. Read sequence stops 4 residues before the CDR3 end, and the germline J gene provides the missing end. The chain uses TRBV31 and TRBJ2-5; 8 bases align to TRBD2. The CDR3 has 14 amino acids. Germline CDR1 GKSSPN, CDR2 SITVG. Partial CDR3 DNA: TGTGCCTGGAGTCCGGGGGGGCGCGATGAC. Its protein is CAWSPGGRDD. The entire CDR3 reads CAWSPGGRDDTQYF.

As concerns this clone: Gene names and germline refer to mouse. Read data end 4 residues before the CDR3 end; the end is taken from the germline J gene. Other DNA sequences of this sample code for an identical CDR3. The J gene is TRBJ2-3, the V gene TRBV19, with D tentatively TRBD2 (6 bases). This CDR3 spans 15 amino acids. CDR1 is FNHDT and CDR2 is SITEND in the germline V gene (reference sequence). Trimming stripped 3 bases from V and 0 bases from J, with 11 bases between. The covered CDR3 bases are TGTGCCAGCAGTACCGGGACTACTAGTGCAGAA. It codes for CASSTGTTSAE. The full CDR3 protein is CASSTGTTSAETLYF.

This clone was counted only a few times. With a much larger clone just one base away, this may be a read error. Mouse gene names and germline throughout. The DNA ends 4 residues before the CDR3 does, and the rest of the CDR3 is filled in from the germline J gene. The chain carries TRBV13-1 and TRBJ1-2; 7 bases are shared with TRBD1. This CDR3 has 13 residues. Losses at the gene ends were 3 bases for V and 4 bases for J; bases not matched to a gene: 3. Germline CDR1 and CDR2: NSHNY and SYGAGN. The sequenced CDR3 bases are TGTGCCAGCAGTGGGGGACAGAGCTCC. It codes for CASSGGQSS. The CDR3, in full, reads CASSGGQSSDYTF.